The 9 T cell receptor beta chains below all came from one sample that was sequenced in a study of patients and donors after allogeneic stem cell transplantation. TCRdb fed the RT-PCR reads into MiXCR, producing one record per CDR3 protein. This table holds approximately 200,000 distinct CDR3 sequences, 40% to 45% found once. Sequencing used blood, either unsorted or a sorted T cell fraction (not recorded which). These receptors were collected from a human donor who was either an allogeneic HSCT recipient or a stem cell or donor lymphocyte infusion donor (not recorded which). It is not recorded whose cells these are; they may come from a transplant donor.

As for this clonotype: Germline and junction disagree at one end, which may indicate a read error. The rearrangement joins TRBV5-6 to TRBJ2-7, with a possible D match to TRBD1 (6 bases). Germline loops: CDR1 SGHDT, CDR2 YYEEEE. There are 13 residues in the CDR3. The CDR3: CASSYGQSYERYF. The CDR3 nucleotides read TGTGCCAGCAGTTACGGACAGAGCTACGAGCGGTACTTC.

The J gene is TRBJ1-1, the V gene TRBV12-3 or TRBV12-4, with a tentative D call TRBD1 (5 bases). The CDR3 has 15 residues. Trimming shortened V by 3 bases and J by 3 bases, and 14 bases separated the two germline ends. DNA of the CDR3: TGTGCCAGCAGTTTCTCTAAGGGGCTGGACACTGAAGCTTTCTTT. Amino acids: CASSFSKGLDTEAFF.

This clonotype was seen a few times. Written as DNA, the CDR3 is TGTGCCAGCAGCTGGAAAGGGACTAGCGACTACGAGCAGTACTTC. Translated: CASSWKGTSDYEQYF. The rearrangement uses TRBV5-6 and TRBJ2-7, with 10 bases identical to TRBD2. Looked up from germline, CDR1 is SGHDT and CDR2 is YYEEEE. The CDR3 extends over 15 amino acids. J lost 3 bases, V lost 3 bases, and 6 bases had no gene match.

J is TRBJ1-2 and V is TRBV29-1, with D perhaps matching TRBD1 (5 bases). Germline CDR1 is SQVTM and CDR2 is ANQGSEA. There are 12 residues in the CDR3. V lost 8 bases to trimming and J lost 3 bases, with 13 bases between them. CDR3 coding DNA: TGCAGCCACACTTCCAGGGACTATGGCTACACCTTC. Residues: CSHTSRDYGYTF.

The chain links TRBV6-5 to TRBJ1-1, with D unclear. The CDR3 extends over 21 amino acids. Germline values: CDR1 MNHEY, CDR2 SVGAGI. V was shortened by 0 bases and J by 3 bases, with 29 bases between the two germline ends. The CDR3 DNA reads as TGTGCCAGCAGTTACTCGGGTAGTGGCGGAGCGCTCGGCTCCTCGGACACTGAAGCTTTCTTT. Translating it yields CASSYSGSGGALGSSDTEAFF.

This clonotype came up a few times. V and J are TRBV6-5 and TRBJ1-2, with 7 bases identical to TRBD1. CDR3 length: 15 amino acids. V trimming: 8 bases; J trimming: 0 bases; junction bases outside the gene matches: 9. Germline CDR1 and CDR2: MNHEY and SVGAGI. The CDR3 DNA follows: TGTGCCAGCGGATCAGGGGGAAAGGCTAACTATGGCTACACCTTC. Amino acids: CASGSGGKANYGYTF.

The gene calls are TRBV7-6 and TRBJ2-7, with 9 bases aligning to TRBD1. The CDR3 sequence is 14 residues long. Germline CDR1 SGHVS, CDR2 FNYEAQ. Losses at the gene ends were 4 bases for V and 3 bases for J; bases not matched to a gene: 4. This CDR3 is CASSSVTGGYEQYF. DNA for the CDR3: TGTGCCAGCAGCTCAGTGACAGGGGGCTACGAGCAGTACTTC.

V gene TRBV5-1 combines with J gene TRBJ2-1, with TRBD2 identical over 11 bases. V dropped 4 bases and J dropped 0; count of bases not matched to a gene: 9. CDR1 is SGHRS, CDR2 YFSETQ, per germline. The CDR3 totals 18 residues. This chain's CDR3 is CASSPRGLAVSSYNEQFF. The CDR3 DNA sequence: TGCGCCAGCAGCCCGAGGGGACTAGCGGTGAGCTCCTACAATGAGCAGTTCTTC.

This clonotype turned up a few times. The chain joins TRBV12-3 or TRBV12-4 to TRBJ1-2; D unclear. This CDR3 has 14 residues. The germline V and J ends were trimmed by 4 bases and 0 bases, with 9 bases remaining between them. This CDR3 is CASSSQFPNYGYTF. DNA of the CDR3: TGTGCCAGCAGTTCCCAGTTTCCTAACTATGGCTACACCTTC.